These T cell receptor beta chains were read from a single sample in a study of T cell responses to AZD1222 COVID-19 vaccine. TCRdb's copy holds only in-frame clones and misses some; the assay was immunoSEQ multiplex PCR. The table records around 100,000 clones, roughly 89% of them present only once. The sample was peripheral blood, taken on day 0 of AZD1222 vaccination. These receptors were taken from an adult in good health. The CDR3 runs from the conserved cysteine through the conserved F or W. D genes are given only for firm matches. The size field is filled for only some rows; it gives once, few, many or a size class.

D	V	size	J	CDR3	DNA
-	TRBV7-2	-	TRBJ1-2	CASSLGGGSSYGYTF	TGTGCCAGCAGCTTAGGGGGGGGCTCTAGCTATGGCTACACCTTC
TRBD1	TRBV28	-	TRBJ1-5	CASSSTTGERNQPQHF	TGTGCCAGCAGCTCCACCACAGGGGAACGCAATCAGCCCCAGCATTTT
TRBD1	TRBV19	-	TRBJ1-5	CASSTRTGGYDQPQHF	TGTGCCAGTAGTACCCGGACAGGGGGATACGATCAGCCCCAGCATTTT
-	TRBV4-2	-	TRBJ1-1	CASSQDGGRDTEAFF	TGTGCCAGCAGCCAAGACGGGGGCAGGGACACTGAAGCTTTCTTT
TRBD1	TRBV29-1	once	TRBJ1-1	CSARQGLGNTEAFF	TGCAGCGCGAGACAGGGATTGGGGAACACTGAAGCTTTCTTT
-	TRBV7-9	-	TRBJ1-2	CASTRETYGYTF	TGTGCCAGTACAAGGGAGACCTATGGCTACACCTTC
TRBD1	TRBV9	-	TRBJ2-1	CASSATGGNEQFF	TGTGCCAGCAGCGCCACAGGGGGCAATGAGCAGTTCTTC
-	TRBV7-3	-	TRBJ2-3	CASRLGRASDTQYF	TGTGCCAGCAGGCTGGGACGGGCGTCAGATACGCAGTATTTT
-	TRBV5-1	-	TRBJ2-5	CASSLVSVLRKETQYF	TGCGCCAGCAGCTTGGTGTCCGTTCTCAGGAAAGAGACCCAGTACTTC
-	TRBV4-3	few	TRBJ2-2	CASSRYGGELFF	TGCGCCAGCAGCCGGTATGGCGGGGAGCTGTTTTTT
TRBD1	TRBV6-5	-	TRBJ1-1	CASSPGTAMNTEAFF	TGTGCCAGCAGTCCCGGGACAGCCATGAACACTGAAGCTTTCTTT
-	TRBV5-1	-	TRBJ2-1	CASSTTRASNEQFF	TGCGCCAGCAGCACCACGCGGGCCAGCAATGAGCAGTTCTTC
-	TRBV6-5	-	TRBJ2-1	CATNHGQTPYNEQFF	TGTGCCACCAACCACGGACAGACCCCTTACAATGAGCAGTTCTTC
-	TRBV5-1	-	TRBJ1-1	CASSKARGGTEAFF	TGCGCCAGCAGCAAAGCTAGGGGAGGCACTGAAGCTTTCTTT
TRBD1	TRBV7-9	-	TRBJ2-1	CASSPSAGGSYNEQFF	TGTGCCAGCAGCCCCTCCGCAGGGGGCTCCTACAATGAGCAGTTCTTC
-	TRBV5-1	-	TRBJ2-2	CASSVPRTDNTGELFF	TGCGCCAGCAGCGTACCCCGGACAGATAACACCGGGGAGCTGTTTTTT
TRBD2	TRBV5-1	-	TRBJ2-3	CASSLDRSRGGNTDTQYF	TGCGCCAGCAGCCTAGACAGGTCACGGGGGGGCAACACAGATACGCAGTATTTT
-	TRBV5-4	-	TRBJ2-7	CASSLAGVLAEQYF	TGTGCCAGCAGCTTGGCCGGGGTCCTGGCCGAGCAGTACTTC
-	TRBV24-1	-	TRBJ2-2	CATSERGSVLFF	TGTGCCACCAGTGAAAGAGGGAGTGTGCTGTTTTTT
-	TRBV19	-	TRBJ1-3	CASSYGPPDASGNTIYF	TGTGCCAGTAGTTACGGCCCACCCGACGCCTCTGGAAACACCATATATTTT
TRBD1	TRBV18	-	TRBJ2-3	CASSPGTGTDTQYF	TGTGCCAGCTCACCTGGGACAGGCACAGATACGCAGTATTTT
-	TRBV20-1	-	TRBJ1-2	CSASSGNGYTF	TGCAGTGCTAGCTCTGGGAATGGCTACACCTTC
-	TRBV3-1/TRBV3-2	-	TRBJ1-1	CASSPRDLGTEAFF	TGTGCCAGCAGCCCTCGGGATCTGGGCACTGAAGCTTTCTTT
-	TRBV14	-	TRBJ2-3	CASSRGSPPDTQYF	TGTGCCAGCAGCAGGGGAAGCCCCCCAGATACGCAGTATTTT
TRBD1	TRBV4-3	-	TRBJ1-1	CASSRPPGTGDTEAFF	TGCGCCAGCAGCCGCCCTCCCGGGACAGGGGACACTGAAGCTTTCTTT
-	TRBV5-4	once	TRBJ2-1	CASSLTNNEQFF	TGTGCCAGCAGCCTTACGAACAATGAGCAGTTCTTC
-	TRBV6-5	-	TRBJ2-3	CASNSGRAKDTQYF	TGTGCCAGCAACTCCGGCAGGGCTAAAGATACGCAGTATTTT
-	TRBV15	few	TRBJ2-5	CATSRDGPGETQYF	TGTGCCACCAGCAGAGACGGACCAGGGGAGACCCAGTACTTC
-	TRBV7-2	-	TRBJ2-7	CASSLGGRYEQYF	TGTGCCAGCAGCTTAGGAGGCAGGTACGAGCAGTACTTC
-	TRBV6-9	once	TRBJ1-5	CASSYSPQPNQPQHF	TGTGCCAGCAGTTATTCTCCGCAGCCCAATCAGCCCCAGCATTTT
-	TRBV7-3	-	TRBJ1-1	CASSLRGRTEAFF	TGTGCCAGCAGCTTAAGAGGGAGAACTGAAGCTTTCTTT
TRBD2	TRBV15	few	TRBJ2-1	CATRSERGSQEQFF	TGTGCCACCAGGTCGGAGCGGGGGAGCCAAGAGCAGTTCTTC
-	TRBV27	-	TRBJ1-2	CASSSPGGQGGYGYTF	TGTGCCAGCAGTTCCCCCGGTGGTCAAGGGGGCTATGGCTACACCTTC
-	TRBV27	-	TRBJ2-7	CASVLYGEQYF	TGTGCCAGCGTTCTCTACGGAGAGCAGTACTTC